This entry concerns a single T cell receptor (beta chain). The antigen is unknown. This sample was taken from a study of cytomegalovirus exposure and HLA in healthy donors. Study-level findings and limits: Published work reported that the classifier diagnosed cytomegalovirus status with high specificity and sensitivity. Generally TCR sequences proved uncommon, though certain public TCRs appeared in numerous donors.

13 Jbeta primers and 60 Vbeta primers were used for the PCR. The protocol was immunoSEQ multiplex PCR, while the TCRdb copy is restricted to in-frame clones and leaves out a portion. The repertoire has over 200,000 clones, more than 75% of them found once; the top ten carry about 6%. The CDR3 has 14 amino acids. CDR1 and CDR2 from the germline V gene are WSHSY and SAAADI. V shed 4 bases and J shed 1 base, with 9 bases lying between them. Sequenced input: PBMCs. The source is a man aged 35 to 55 in good health and CMV-seropositive. This sequence joins TRBV10-2 and TRBJ2-3; D may be TRBD2 (6 bases). CDR3: CASSASVGTDTQYF. In DNA, the CDR3 is TGCGCCAGCAGTGCTAGCGTCGGCACAGATACGCAGTATTTT.